The clone carrying this TCR beta chain has more than one count but fewer than ten. Its target is unknown. Cell sorting via CD45RO/CCR7/CD25/CD127/CD95/CD27 was performed to obtain CD4+ naive, central memory, regulatory and stem cell-like memory cells. The sample originates from a study of beta chain features in type 1 diabetes. Study-level background: Age and gender were similar between patients and healthy donors, as were cell yields. Whole-study results and caveats: Shorter TCRB CDR3s, moderately but significantly so, marked every one of the four CD4+ subsets in Type 1 diabetes patients. Cells with high TCR expression could be over-represented when cDNA is sequenced.

Sequenced material consisted of expressed TCRB transcripts (all of the isolated RNA was reverse transcribed). This table comes from immunoSEQ multiplex PCR, and its TCRdb copy is limited to in-frame clones, with some not included. Here the sample spans more than 300,000 clones, approximately 9.7% being singletons. CDR1 LGHNA and CDR2 YSLEER come from the germline V gene. The CDR3 is 15 residues long. With 0 bases removed from V and 5 bases from J, the gap between germline ends came to 13 bases. The sequencing input was central memory CD4+ T cells from blood. The rearrangement links TRBV4-3 to TRBJ1-1, with D hard to call. This clonotype was obtained from a man aged 25 to 40 with type 1 diabetes. The CDR3 sequence: CASSQDFSPGTEAFF. The DNA for the CDR3 is TGCGCCAGCAGCCAAGATTTCAGCCCCGGGACTGAAGCTTTCTTT.